These 21 T cell receptor beta chains originate from one sample sequenced in a study of shared clonotypes between healthy human individuals. This table comes from immunoSEQ multiplex PCR, and its TCRdb copy is limited to in-frame clones, with some not included. Among some 980,000 clones listed, 70% to 85% were seen once. Sequences were obtained from memory CD4+ T cells sorted from blood. Subset: CD45RA-negative fraction. The receptor source for this set is a man between 18 and 35 years old in good health.

The V and J genes are TRBV11-2 and TRBJ2-2; D is perhaps TRBD1 (8 bases). Germline V gene data show CDR1 as SGHAT and CDR2 as FQNNGV. Deletions cut 4 bases from V and 5 bases from J, with 11 bases between. CDR3 length: 14 residues. The CDR3 is CASSSQGGTGELFF. The CDR3 coding sequence is TGTGCCAGCAGCTCACAGGGGGGGACCGGGGAGCTGTTTTTT.

The V call is TRBV7-6, the J call TRBJ1-6, with TRBD1 as a possible D gene (5 bases). Germline V gene sequence: CDR1 SGHVS, CDR2 FNYEAQ. Between the trimmed V and J ends, which lost 1 base and 7 bases, there was a span of 11 bases. The CDR3 length is 15 residues. The CDR3 coding sequence is TGTGCCAGCAGCTTAGAGACAGCCCCGAATTCACCCCTCCACTTT. This sequence encodes CASSLETAPNSPLHF.

The chain employs TRBV30 and TRBJ2-1; 12 positions agree with TRBD2. With 4 bases clipped from V and 5 bases from J, the junction kept 3 bases outside the gene matches. This CDR3 has 14 amino acids. CDR1 and CDR2 from the germline V gene are GTSNPN and SVGIG (reference sequence). CDR3 amino acids: CAWNRLAGDNEQFF. CDR3 nucleotide sequence: TGTGCCTGGAATCGACTAGCGGGGGACAATGAGCAGTTCTTC.

This clone was recorded only once. The CDR3 loop is CASSLGTGPIGNTIYF. The CDR3 bases are TGTGCCAGCAGCTTGGGAACGGGCCCCATTGGAAACACCATATATTTT. The genes are TRBV5-6 and TRBJ1-3; D gene ambiguous. V was cut by 0 bases and J by 3 bases, with 13 bases left in between. CDR1 is SGHDT and CDR2 is YYEEEE in the germline V gene. The CDR3 loop spans 16 amino acids.

This clone was found once. The V and J genes are TRBV5-6 and TRBJ1-1; D ambiguous. The V end was cut by 0 bases, the J end by 2 bases, with 5 bases between. This CDR3 region has 13 residues. Looked up from germline, CDR1 is SGHDT and CDR2 is YYEEEE. The CDR3 DNA reads as TGTGCCAGCAGCTTGGGAGCTAACACTGAAGCTTTCTTT. This gives the protein CASSLGANTEAFF.

Remarks on this clone: An end of the junction does not agree with germline; a read error may underlie this. The V gene is TRBV7-7, the J gene TRBJ1-2, with D tentatively TRBD1 (5 bases). The CDR3 is 15 residues long. Germline assignment: CDR1 SSHAT and CDR2 FNYEAQ (reference sequence). CDR3 residues: CASSPLAAGPYGYTF. CDR3 in DNA: TGTGCTAGCAGCCCGTTGGCGGCGGGACCCTATGGCTACACCTTC.

The rearrangement uses TRBV6-6 and TRBJ1-1; 7 nucleotides align to TRBD1. Germline lookup yields CDR1 MNHNY and CDR2 SVGAGI (reference sequence). CDR3 length: 11 residues. V was clipped by 6 bases and J by 10 bases; unmatched bases: 5. The CDR3 region has the DNA TGTGCCAGCAGGGTCACAGGGGCAGCTTTCTTT. Translating gives CASRVTGAAFF.

The genes are TRBV30 and TRBJ2-3; a weak D match, TRBD2 (6 bases). The V gene's germline CDR1 is GTSNPN and CDR2 SVGIG (reference sequence). The CDR3 covers 15 residues. V lost 0 bases to trimming and J lost 2 bases, with 12 bases between them. The CDR3 sequence is CAWSVRRGLTDTQYF. Here the CDR3 DNA reads TGTGCCTGGAGTGTACGTCGGGGACTCACAGATACGCAGTATTTT.

V is TRBV10-2 and J is TRBJ2-3; 12 positions agree with TRBD2. Germline CDR1 WSHSY, CDR2 SAAADI. V was clipped by 10 bases and J by 12 bases; unmatched bases: 14. The CDR3 runs to 14 residues. The CDR3 bases are TGCGCCACCTCAGGGGCTAGCGGGAGGGCCGACCAGTATTTT. Translated: CATSGASGRADQYF.

The CDR3: CASSLPAAVVNSPLHF. CDR3 sequence (DNA): TGTGCCAGCAGCCTACCCGCCGCGGTTGTTAATTCACCCCTCCACTTT. The chain combines TRBV21-1 with TRBJ1-6. TRBV21-1 constitutes a pseudogene. This CDR3 is built from 16 residues.

This clone has only a few counts. The rearrangement uses TRBV6-5 and TRBJ2-2; D gene uncertain. Per the germline V gene, CDR1 is MNHEY and CDR2 is SVGAGI. Trimming removed 5 bases from V and 7 bases from J, with 11 bases in between. This CDR3 region has 13 residues. CDR3 DNA sequence: TGTGCCAGCAGTCCTGGGTTGGTCGGGGAGCTGTTTTTT. It is translated as CASSPGLVGELFF.

This sequence joins TRBV5-6 and TRBJ2-1, with D tentatively TRBD1 or TRBD2 (5 bases each). V was trimmed by 7 bases and J by 7 bases, leaving 18 bases between them. This CDR3 is 14 amino acids long. Germline CDR1 and CDR2: SGHDT and YYEEEE. The CDR3 coding sequence is TGTGCCAGCCCCATGGGGCCAACGGGGAATGAGCAGTTCTTC. As protein: CASPMGPTGNEQFF.

This rearrangement joins TRBV18 to TRBJ2-7; 7 bases agree with TRBD1. The CDR3 contains 15 residues. Germline-derived CDR1 and CDR2 are KGHSH and LQKENI. The V gene end was trimmed by 5 bases and the J gene end by 2 bases; junction bases not matched to a gene: 9. The CDR3: CASSSTQGVAYEQYF. DNA of the CDR3: TGTGCCAGCTCATCGACTCAGGGGGTAGCCTACGAGCAGTACTTC.

This clone appeared once. A much larger clone sits a single nucleotide away, making a read error possible. Additional DNA sequences in this sample encode the identical CDR3. The chain recombines TRBV2 with TRBJ2-5; D call uncertain. V shed 4 bases and J shed 4 bases, with 4 bases lying between them. Germline V gene data show CDR1 as SNHLY and CDR2 as FYNNEI. The CDR3 spans 11 residues. The CDR3 nucleotides are TGTGCCAGCAGTGTCCGAGAGACCCAGTACTTC. This sequence encodes CASSVRETQYF. Based on the CDR3 plus reference TRBV2 and TRBJ2-5, the full variable domain is EPEVTQTPSHQVTQMGQEVILRCVPISNHLYFYWYRQILGQKVEFLVSFYNNEISEKSEIFDDQFSVERPDGSNFTLKIRSTKLEDSAMYFCASSVRETQYFGPGTRLLVL.

The gene calls are TRBV2 and TRBJ2-1, with 9 bases lining up with TRBD2. Germline CDR1 is SNHLY and CDR2 is FYNNEI. The CDR3 loop spans 15 amino acids. Trimming took 3 bases from V and 9 from J; bases not matched to a gene: 9. The CDR3 loop is CASSEMRGGHSEQFF. CDR3 sequence (DNA): TGTGCCAGCAGTGAGATGCGGGGGGGCCATAGTGAGCAGTTCTTC.

The V call is TRBV15, the J call TRBJ1-6; possible D gene TRBD1, 5 bases. Trimming took 0 bases from V and 6 from J, leaving 9 bases between them. The CDR3 contains 15 residues. CDR1 LNHNV and CDR2 YYDKDF come from the germline V gene (reference sequence). The CDR3 is CATSREAGSNSPLHF. Written as DNA, the CDR3 is TGTGCCACCAGCAGAGAAGCAGGGTCTAATTCACCCCTCCACTTT.

About this clone: The germline gene is not matched at one end of the junction; a read error may be the cause. The V call is TRBV6-1, the J call TRBJ1-1; D uncertain. CDR3 length equals 11 residues. Germline V gene sequence: CDR1 MNHNS, CDR2 SASEGT. CDR3 residues: CASSFHTDGVF. DNA of the CDR3: TGTGCCAGCAGTTTCCACACGGACGGAGTCTTT.

This chain links TRBV5-4 with TRBJ2-7, with a tentative D call TRBD1 (6 bases). V lost 3 bases, J lost 2 bases, and 15 bases lay in between. This CDR3 is 15 amino acids long. Looked up from germline, CDR1 is SGHNT and CDR2 is YYREEE (reference sequence). The CDR3 nucleotides are TGTGCCAGCAGCTCCCTTGGGACAATCACCTACGAGCAGTACTTC. It is translated as CASSSLGTITYEQYF.

With regard to this clone: Other DNA sequences within the sample encode an identical CDR3. This rearrangement joins TRBV18 to TRBJ2-7; tentatively, D is TRBD2 (6 bases). CDR3 length equals 13 residues. V shed 4 bases and J shed 0 bases, with 7 bases lying between them. Germline V gives CDR1 KGHSH, CDR2 LQKENI. CDR3 amino acids: CASSRGDSYEQYF. The CDR3 DNA reads TGTGCCAGCTCACGCGGGGACTCCTACGAGCAGTACTTC. The full variable domain, completed using reference TRBV18 and TRBJ2-7, is NAGVMQNPRHLVRRRGQEARLRCSPMKGHSHVYWYRQLPEEGLKFMVYLQKENIIDESGMPKERFSAEFPKEGPSILRIQQVVRGDSAAYFCASSRGDSYEQYFGPGTRLTVT.

The chain recombines TRBV7-9 with TRBJ2-3; D remains unclear. With 7 bases removed from V and 2 bases from J, the gap between germline ends came to 16 bases. The CDR3 is 15 residues long. From germline, CDR1 is SEHNR and CDR2 FQNEAQ (reference sequence). In DNA, the CDR3 is TGTGCCAGCAAAGGGTCCCAAACTATCACAGATACGCAGTATTTT. This codes for CASKGSQTITDTQYF.

The rearrangement links TRBV2 to TRBJ1-1, with D perhaps matching TRBD1 (5 bases). With 5 bases removed from V and 1 base from J, the gap between germline ends came to 14 bases. This CDR3 is 15 amino acids long. Germline CDR1 reads SNHLY; CDR2 reads FYNNEI. Here the CDR3 DNA reads TGTGCCAGCAGTCCGCGATCCGGGGGGAACACTGAAGCTTTCTTT. It codes for CASSPRSGGNTEAFF.